This T cell receptor beta chain was retrieved from a study of T cells in localized non-small cell lung cancer. Study results and limitations: Adjacent uninvolved lung tissue had the highest T cell clonality, exceeding tumor. Adjacent lung held a median around 56 of the top 100 tumor clones.

Profiled with immunoSEQ multiplex PCR; TCRdb holds only in-frame clones, not every one. The table includes more than 45,000 clones, roughly 80% detected once. Note on this clone: Its antigen is not identified.

The origin of this receptor is a man between 40 and 70 years old with stage I squamous cell lung carcinoma. The starting material was peripheral blood, obtained before any cancer treatment.

CDR3 residues: CASSPLGLSANEQFF. As DNA, the CDR3 is TGTGCCAGCAGCCCCCTAGGATTGTCTGCGAATGAGCAGTTCTTC. This chain joins TRBV7-3 and TRBJ2-1; D gene ambiguous. Germline V gene data show CDR1 as SGHTA and CDR2 as FQGTGA. CDR3 length: 15 amino acids. Trimming took off 5 bases at V and 7 bases at J, with 18 bases between the two ends.